The present entry profiles one T cell receptor (beta chain) with its context. This entry belongs to a study of cytomegalovirus exposure and HLA in healthy donors. The CDR3 consists of 15 residues. The V end lost 0 bases, the J end lost 0 bases, and 8 bases lay between the germline ends. Germline assignment: CDR1 SGHDT and CDR2 YYEEEE. 60 Vbeta and 13 Jbeta primers were used in PCR. TCRdb's copy holds only in-frame clones and misses some; the assay was immunoSEQ multiplex PCR. The repertoire includes 140,000 to 150,000 clones, roughly 70% of them detected once, and around 1.7% sits in the top ten. Sequences were obtained from PBMCs. This chain joins TRBV5-6 and TRBJ2-3; D is unclear. The sequence was obtained from a woman aged 40 to 50 in good health and CMV-seronegative. The CDR3 protein is CASSLGPTSTDTQYF. Here the CDR3 DNA reads TGTGCCAGCAGCTTGGGTCCAACTAGCACAGATACGCAGTATTTT.